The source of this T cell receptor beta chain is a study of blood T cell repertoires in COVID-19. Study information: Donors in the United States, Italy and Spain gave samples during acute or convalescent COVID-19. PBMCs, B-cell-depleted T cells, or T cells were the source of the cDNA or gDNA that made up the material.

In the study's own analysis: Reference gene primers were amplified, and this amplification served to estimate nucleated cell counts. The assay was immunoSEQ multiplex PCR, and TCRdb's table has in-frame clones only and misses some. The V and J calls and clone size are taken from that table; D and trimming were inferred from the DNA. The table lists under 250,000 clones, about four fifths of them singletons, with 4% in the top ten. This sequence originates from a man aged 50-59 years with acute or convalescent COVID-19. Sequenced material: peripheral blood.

The CDR3: CASSFNLQNKYEQYF. The CDR3 nucleotides read TGTGCCAGCAGCTTCAATTTACAGAACAAGTACGAGCAGTACTTC. V and J are TRBV7-9 and TRBJ2-7; D not resolved. The CDR3 runs to 15 residues. Germline lookup yields CDR1 SEHNR and CDR2 FQNEAQ (reference sequence). Trimming took off 3 bases at V and 4 bases at J, with 16 bases between the two ends.